The TCR beta chain under discussion was sequenced for a study of T cells in Graves' hyperthyroidism and ophthalmopathy. V was clipped by 6 bases and J by 0 bases, with 16 bases between them. This CDR3 comprises 15 residues. CDR1 SGDLS and CDR2 YYNGEE come from the germline V gene. Amplification targeted TCR beta CDR3 regions from RNA transcripts. HTBI primers were employed in a first-round RT-PCR of the TCR CDR3. TCRdb reprocessed the multiplex PCR reads via MiXCR and lists one record per CDR3 protein. The profile covers hundreds of thousands of distinct CDR3 sequences, with 12% to 15% appearing a single time and roughly a tenth taken by the ten largest. This clonotype was detected only a few times.

The chain is built from TRBV9 and TRBJ2-7; TRBD2 might be the D (6 bases). Material for sequencing was blood. The TCR originated in a woman aged 18-29 years with Graves' hyperthyroidism. CDR3 nucleotide sequence: TGTGCCAGCACCCGAGGAGGGACGAACTCCTACGAGCAGTACTTC. Residues: CASTRGGTNSYEQYF.